The 6 T cell receptor beta chains below come from one sample, sequenced in a study of chemoradiotherapy in HPV16-positive cancers. Some clones are missing from TCRdb's copy, which holds only in-frame ones; the method was immunoSEQ multiplex PCR. The data contain about 8,400 clones, about 88% of them singletons. The sample was tumor tissue, taken from a patient who underwent chemoradiotherapy. All receptors derive from a human donor with HPV-associated anogenital cancer.

The gene calls are TRBV4-1 and TRBJ1-2; 12 positions match TRBD1. The CDR3 runs 20 residues. V trimming: 0 bases; J trimming: 0 bases; junction bases outside the gene matches: 11. Germline CDR1 and CDR2: MGHRA and YSYEKL. Here the CDR3 DNA reads TGCGCCAGCAGCCAAGATGGGGACAGGGGGCTCGTTTACTCTAACTATGGCTACACCTTC. Translated: CASSQDGDRGLVYSNYGYTF.

This clone was detected once. This rearrangement joins TRBV5-4 to TRBJ2-1; 10 nucleotides line up with TRBD2. V lost 2 bases to trimming and J lost 9 bases; unmatched junction nucleotides: 8. CDR3 size: 15 residues. The V gene's germline CDR1 is SGHNT and CDR2 YYREEE (reference sequence). DNA of the CDR3: TGTGCCAGCAGCTTTGGGGGGACTAGCGTGGGTGAGCAGTTCTTC. It yields the protein CASSFGGTSVGEQFF.

V is TRBV19 and J is TRBJ1-1; D is unresolved. CDR1 is LNHDA and CDR2 is SQIVND in the germline V gene (reference sequence). This CDR3 spans 13 amino acids. V was shortened by 3 bases and J by 1 base, with 6 bases between the two germline ends. CDR3 amino acids: CASSMYENTEAFF. The DNA of the CDR3 is TGTGCCAGTAGTATGTACGAGAACACTGAAGCTTTCTTT.

The chain uses TRBV5-1 and TRBJ1-1; 8 nucleotides agree with TRBD1. Trimming removed 3 bases from V and 1 base from J; junction bases left unmatched: 8. Looked up from germline, CDR1 is SGHRS and CDR2 is YFSETQ. The CDR3 loop spans 16 amino acids. CDR3: CASSSKQGVGNTEAFF. The CDR3 coding sequence is TGCGCCAGCAGCTCCAAACAGGGGGTGGGGAACACTGAAGCTTTCTTT.

The chain joins TRBV28 to TRBJ1-5, with D unresolved. V lost 6 bases and J lost 2, with 14 bases in between. CDR1 and CDR2 (germline): MDHEN, SYDVKM. The CDR3 consists of 15 residues. CDR3 sequence reads: CASRELDVRNQPQHF. Written as DNA, the CDR3 is TGTGCCAGCAGGGAACTGGACGTACGCAATCAGCCCCAGCATTTT.

The CDR3 loop is CASSLEVATLNYEQYV. CDR3 coding DNA: TGCGCCAGCAGCTTGGAAGTGGCGACATTGAACTACGAGCAGTACGTC. The rearrangement uses TRBV5-1 and TRBJ2-7; no definite D call. CDR3 length equals 16 residues. V was clipped by 0 bases and J by 3 bases, with 16 bases between them. CDR1 SGHRS and CDR2 YFSETQ come from the germline V gene.